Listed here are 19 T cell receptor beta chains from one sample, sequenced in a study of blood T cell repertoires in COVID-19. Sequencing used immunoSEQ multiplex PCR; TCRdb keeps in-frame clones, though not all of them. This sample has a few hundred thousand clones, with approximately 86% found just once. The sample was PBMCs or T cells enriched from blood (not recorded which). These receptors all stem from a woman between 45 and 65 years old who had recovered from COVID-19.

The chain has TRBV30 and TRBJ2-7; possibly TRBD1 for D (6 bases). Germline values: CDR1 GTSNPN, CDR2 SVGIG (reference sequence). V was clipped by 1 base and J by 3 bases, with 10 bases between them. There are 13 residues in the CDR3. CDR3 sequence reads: CAWSAGVDYEQYF. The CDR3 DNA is TGTGCCTGGAGTGCAGGGGTTGACTACGAGCAGTACTTC.

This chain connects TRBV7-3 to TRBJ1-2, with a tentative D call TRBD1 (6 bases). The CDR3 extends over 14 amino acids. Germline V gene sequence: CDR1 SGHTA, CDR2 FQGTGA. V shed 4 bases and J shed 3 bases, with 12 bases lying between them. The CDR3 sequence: CASSSRTDDYGYTF. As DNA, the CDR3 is TGTGCCAGCAGCTCCCGGACAGACGACTATGGCTACACCTTC.

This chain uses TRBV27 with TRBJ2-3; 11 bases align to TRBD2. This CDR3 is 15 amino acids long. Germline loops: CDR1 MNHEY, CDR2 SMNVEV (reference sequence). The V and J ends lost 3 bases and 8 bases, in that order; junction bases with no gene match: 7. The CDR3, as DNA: TGTGCCAGCAGTTTGGTAGCGGGAGGGCCTGTTACGCAGTATTTT. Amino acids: CASSLVAGGPVTQYF.

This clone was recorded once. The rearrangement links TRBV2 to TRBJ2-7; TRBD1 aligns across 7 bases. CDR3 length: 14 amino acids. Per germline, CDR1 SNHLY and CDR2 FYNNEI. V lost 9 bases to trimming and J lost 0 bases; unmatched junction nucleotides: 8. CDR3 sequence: CASTYRDSSYEQYF. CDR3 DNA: TGTGCCAGTACATACCGGGACAGCTCCTACGAGCAGTACTTC.

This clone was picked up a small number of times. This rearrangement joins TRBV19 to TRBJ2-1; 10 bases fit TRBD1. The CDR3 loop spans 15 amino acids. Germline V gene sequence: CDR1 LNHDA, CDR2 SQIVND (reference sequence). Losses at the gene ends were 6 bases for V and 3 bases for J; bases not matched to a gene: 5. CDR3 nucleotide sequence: TGTGCCAGTAGGAGGGACAGGGGCGACTACAATGAGCAGTTCTTC. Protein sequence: CASRRDRGDYNEQFF.

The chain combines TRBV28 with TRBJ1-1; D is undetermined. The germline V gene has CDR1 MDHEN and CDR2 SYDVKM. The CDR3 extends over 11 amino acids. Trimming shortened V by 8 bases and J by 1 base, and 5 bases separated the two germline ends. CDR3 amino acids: CASPKNTEAFF. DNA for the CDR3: TGTGCCAGCCCTAAGAACACTGAAGCTTTCTTT.

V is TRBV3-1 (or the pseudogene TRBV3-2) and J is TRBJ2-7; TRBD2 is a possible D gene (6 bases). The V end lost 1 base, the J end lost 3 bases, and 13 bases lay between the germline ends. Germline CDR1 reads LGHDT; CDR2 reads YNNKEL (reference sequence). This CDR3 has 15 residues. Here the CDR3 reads CASSQGLDRLYEQYF. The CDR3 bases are TGTGCCAGCAGCCAAGGACTAGACCGCCTCTACGAGCAGTACTTC.

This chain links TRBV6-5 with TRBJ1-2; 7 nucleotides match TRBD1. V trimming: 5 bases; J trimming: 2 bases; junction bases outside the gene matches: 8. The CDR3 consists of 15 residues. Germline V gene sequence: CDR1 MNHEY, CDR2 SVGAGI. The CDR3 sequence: CASSRTPGGNYGYTF. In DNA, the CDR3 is TGTGCCAGCAGTAGGACCCCAGGGGGGAACTATGGCTACACCTTC.

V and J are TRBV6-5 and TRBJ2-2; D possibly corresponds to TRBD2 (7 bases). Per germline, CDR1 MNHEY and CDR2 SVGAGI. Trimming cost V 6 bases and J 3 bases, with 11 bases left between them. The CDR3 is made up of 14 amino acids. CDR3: CASRRGGDTGELFF. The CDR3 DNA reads TGTGCCAGCAGGAGGGGGGGTGACACCGGGGAGCTGTTTTTT.

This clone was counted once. CDR3 sequence: CASTADRGTEAFF. The DNA of the CDR3 is TGTGCCAGCACCGCCGACAGGGGCACTGAAGCTTTCTTT. The rearrangement joins TRBV11-2 to TRBJ1-1; TRBD1 matches at 8 bases. The germline V gene has CDR1 SGHAT and CDR2 FQNNGV. This CDR3 has 13 residues. With 7 bases clipped from V and 4 bases from J, the junction kept 5 bases outside the gene matches.

This CDR3 is CASSQGGTLYGGAYNEQFF. CDR3 DNA sequence: TGCGCCAGCAGCCAAGGGGGGACGCTTTACGGCGGGGCCTACAATGAGCAGTTCTTC. J is TRBJ2-1 and V is TRBV4-1; maybe TRBD2 (6 bases). The CDR3 length is 19 residues. Trimming shortened V by 1 base and J by 2 bases, and 21 bases separated the two germline ends. Germline CDR1 reads MGHRA; CDR2 reads YSYEKL.

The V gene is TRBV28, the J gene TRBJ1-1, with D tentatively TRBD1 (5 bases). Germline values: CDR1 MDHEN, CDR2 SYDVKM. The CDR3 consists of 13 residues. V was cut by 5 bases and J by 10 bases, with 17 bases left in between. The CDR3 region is CASSKRDAGGAFF. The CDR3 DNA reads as TGTGCCAGCAGTAAAAGGGACGCGGGAGGAGCTTTCTTT.

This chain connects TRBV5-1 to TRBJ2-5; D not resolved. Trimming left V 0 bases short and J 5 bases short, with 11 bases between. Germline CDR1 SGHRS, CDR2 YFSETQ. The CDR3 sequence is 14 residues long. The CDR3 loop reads CASSLAFYGETQYF. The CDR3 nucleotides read TGCGCCAGCAGCTTGGCCTTTTACGGGGAGACCCAGTACTTC.

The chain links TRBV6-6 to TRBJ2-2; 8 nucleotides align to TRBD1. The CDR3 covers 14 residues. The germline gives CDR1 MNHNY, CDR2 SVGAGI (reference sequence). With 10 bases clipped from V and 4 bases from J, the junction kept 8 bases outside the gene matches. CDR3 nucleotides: TGTGCCACCCTAACAGGGGGTGGCACCGGGGAGCTGTTTTTT. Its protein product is CATLTGGGTGELFF.

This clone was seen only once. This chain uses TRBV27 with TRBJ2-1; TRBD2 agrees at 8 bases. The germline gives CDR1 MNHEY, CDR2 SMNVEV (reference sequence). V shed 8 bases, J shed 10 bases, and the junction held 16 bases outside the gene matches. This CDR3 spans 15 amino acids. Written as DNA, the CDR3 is TGTGCCAGCGCCCTATCCGGGACTAGGTCTGGAGAGCAGTTCTTC. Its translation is CASALSGTRSGEQFF.

The CDR3 coding sequence is TGTGCCTGGATGGTTGTAAGGGGCCGGGAGGGCCTAGGAGTCAACAATGAGCAGTTCTTC. It translates to CAWMVVRGREGLGVNNEQFF. The chain uses TRBV30 and TRBJ2-1; 8 positions match TRBD2. V lost 4 bases to trimming and J lost 5 bases; unmatched junction nucleotides: 25. The CDR3 contains 20 residues. Germline CDR1 is GTSNPN and CDR2 is SVGIG (reference sequence).

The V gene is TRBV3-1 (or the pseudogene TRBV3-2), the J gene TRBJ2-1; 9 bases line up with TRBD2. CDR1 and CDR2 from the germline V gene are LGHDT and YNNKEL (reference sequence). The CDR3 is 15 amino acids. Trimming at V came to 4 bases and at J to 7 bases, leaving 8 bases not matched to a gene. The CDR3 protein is CASSLDFSGRNEQFF. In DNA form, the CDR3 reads TGTGCCAGCAGCCTTGATTTTAGCGGGAGAAATGAGCAGTTCTTC.

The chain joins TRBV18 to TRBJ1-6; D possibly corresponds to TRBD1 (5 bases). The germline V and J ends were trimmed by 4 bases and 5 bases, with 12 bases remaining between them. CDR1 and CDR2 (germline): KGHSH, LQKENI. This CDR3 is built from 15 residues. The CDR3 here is CASSLVGQDNSPLHF. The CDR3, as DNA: TGTGCCAGCTCACTCGTAGGACAAGATAATTCACCCCTCCACTTT.

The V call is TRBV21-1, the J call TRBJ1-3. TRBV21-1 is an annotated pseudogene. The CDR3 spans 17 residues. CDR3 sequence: CASSKVVGRSSGNTIYF. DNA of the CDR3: TGTGCCAGCAGCAAAGTTGTCGGGAGGAGCTCTGGAAACACCATATATTTT.